This TCR beta chain was recovered during a study of blood T cell repertoires in COVID-19. Looking at the study overall: PBMCs, B-cell-depleted T cells, or T cells were the source of the cDNA or gDNA that made up the material.

V was clipped by 5 bases and J by 0 bases, with 8 bases between them. The CDR3 consists of 14 residues. Germline CDR1 SNHLY, CDR2 FYNNEI. Original analysis: The authors estimated nucleated cell counts from reference gene primer amplification. Repertoires were generated with immunoSEQ multiplex PCR, while TCRdb's copy carries only in-frame clones and drops some. V, J and clone size derive from that table, while D and trimming were established from the DNA sequence. The profile shows around 260,000 clones, about 87% of them singletons. The specimen was peripheral blood. This chain uses TRBV2 with TRBJ1-3, with D possibly TRBD1 on 5 matching bases. The TCR sequence derives from a man between 60 and 75 years old who had recovered from COVID-19. The CDR3 here is CASSRDFSGNTIYF. CDR3 DNA: TGTGCCAGCAGTCGGGACTTCTCTGGAAACACCATATATTTT.